The source of this TCR beta chain is a study of blood T cell repertoires in COVID-19 (dated by TCRdb to 2018 to 2020). General notes on the study: The collaborator samples originated in the United States, Italy and Spain and spanned the acute and convalescent phases of COVID-19. Samples came from the ongoing ImmuneRACE study (first 160 participants) plus 1,254 subjects from 6 global collaborators. HLA class I and class II types, where available, came from metadata supplied by the sample provider rather than from assay-based typing. The repertoires were made available in a free public database intended to serve as a resource for research on the immune response to SARS-CoV-2. The dataset comprised deeply sampled blood TCRbeta repertoires from subjects exposed to, actively infected with, or recovered from COVID-19. The material from the prospective study consisted of cDNA or gDNA derived from T cells, B-cell-depleted T cells, or PBMCs. The sample metadata nearly always contained a de-identified subject ID, COVID-19 status, age in years and sex. Points the paper makes about the study in general: How much clinical and demographic metadata was included differed by source and by participant, and the metadata was provided uncurated.

The immunoSEQ Assay, a bias-controlled multiplex PCR, was used to amplify TCRbeta CDR3 regions from genomic DNA. The original pipeline was this. Nucleated cell counts per sample were estimated from amplification of reference gene primers within the assay. To quantify the absolute abundance of each unique TCRbeta CDR3 rearrangement, sequence reads were collapsed and filtered. For each sample, productive Simpson clonality was calculated as the square root of Simpson's diversity index across productive rearrangements. Here the immuneACCESS table is served through TCRdb, limited to in-frame sequences with V and J called. Missing clones are a known gap in these copies; in checked studies unresolved V genes cover under half, and the rest lacks a known reason. The D gene and trimming were derived from the DNA, and the V and J assignments and clone size from that table. This sample holds 310,000 or so clones; around 90% were observed only once. The ten largest clonotypes hold nearly 6.5% of the sample.

Samples from volunteer blood donors who had recovered from COVID-19 were contributed by a second Seattle source. Each collaborating institution followed its own protocols to collect whole blood in K2EDTA tubes. Collaborator samples were shipped for TCRbeta analysis as frozen whole blood, isolated PBMCs, or DNA extracted from either sample type. For this clone: Its cognate antigen has yet to be identified. Per-base quality was not reported, and no clone a single base away is much larger than it.

The CDR3, cysteine through phenylalanine, is 15 amino acids long. The only DNA kept is the CDR3, 45 bases in frame from the first base. Trimming removed 0 bases from V and 8 bases from J; the gene matches leave 7 bases unexplained. Looking up the germline V gene yields CDR1 LGHNA and CDR2 YNFKEQ. The rearrangement joined TRBV4-2 to TRBJ1-1, with 9 junctional bases fitting TRBD1. Input material: peripheral blood. This sequence was found in a man aged 18 to 29 who had recovered from COVID-19. The DNA is as follows: TGTGCCAGCAGCCAAGAGGGGACAGGGTATAGCGAAGCTTTCTTT. Its amino acids are CASSQEGTGYSEAFF.